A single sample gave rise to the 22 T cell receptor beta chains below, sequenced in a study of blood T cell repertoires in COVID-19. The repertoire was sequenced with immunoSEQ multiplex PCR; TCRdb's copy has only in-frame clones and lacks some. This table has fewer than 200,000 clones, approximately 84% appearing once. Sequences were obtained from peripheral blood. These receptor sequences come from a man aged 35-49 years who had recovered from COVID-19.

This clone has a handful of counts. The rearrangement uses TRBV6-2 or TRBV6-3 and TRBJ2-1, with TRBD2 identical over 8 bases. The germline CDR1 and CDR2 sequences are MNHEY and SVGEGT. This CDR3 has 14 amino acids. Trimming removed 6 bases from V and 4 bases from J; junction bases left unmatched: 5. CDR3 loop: CASSSERGYNEQFF. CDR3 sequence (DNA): TGTGCCAGCAGCTCAGAGCGGGGGTACAATGAGCAGTTCTTC.

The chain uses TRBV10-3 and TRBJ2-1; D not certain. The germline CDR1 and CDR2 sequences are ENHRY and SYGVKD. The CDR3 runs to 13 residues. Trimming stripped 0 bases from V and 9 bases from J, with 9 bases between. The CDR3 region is CAISESGATEQFF. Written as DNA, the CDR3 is TGTGCCATCAGTGAGTCAGGAGCTACTGAGCAGTTCTTC.

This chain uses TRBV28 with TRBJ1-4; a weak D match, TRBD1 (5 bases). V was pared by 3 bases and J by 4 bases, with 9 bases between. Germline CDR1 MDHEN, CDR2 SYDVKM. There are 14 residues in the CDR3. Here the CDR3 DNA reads TGTGCCAGCAGTTTGGGGCGACTTAATGAAAAACTGTTTTTT. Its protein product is CASSLGRLNEKLFF.

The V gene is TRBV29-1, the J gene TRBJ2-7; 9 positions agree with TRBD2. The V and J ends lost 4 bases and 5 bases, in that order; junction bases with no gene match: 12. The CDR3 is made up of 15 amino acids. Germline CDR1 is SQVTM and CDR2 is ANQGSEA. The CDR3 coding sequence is TGCAGCGTTGGTACTGGCGGGAGGGCTGGGGACGAGCAGTACTTC. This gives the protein CSVGTGGRAGDEQYF.

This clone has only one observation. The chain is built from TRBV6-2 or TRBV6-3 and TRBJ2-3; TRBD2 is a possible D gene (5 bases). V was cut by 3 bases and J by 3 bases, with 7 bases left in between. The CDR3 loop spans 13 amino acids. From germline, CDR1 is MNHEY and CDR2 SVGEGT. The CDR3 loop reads CASSYRETDTQYF. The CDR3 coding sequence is TGTGCCAGCAGTTATAGGGAGACAGATACGCAGTATTTT.

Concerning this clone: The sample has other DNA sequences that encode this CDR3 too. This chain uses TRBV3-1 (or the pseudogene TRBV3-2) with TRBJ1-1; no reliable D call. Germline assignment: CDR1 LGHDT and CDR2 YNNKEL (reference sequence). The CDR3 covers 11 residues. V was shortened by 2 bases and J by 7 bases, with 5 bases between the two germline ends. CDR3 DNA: TGTGCCAGCAGCCAAACAGATGAAGCTTTCTTT. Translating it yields CASSQTDEAFF.

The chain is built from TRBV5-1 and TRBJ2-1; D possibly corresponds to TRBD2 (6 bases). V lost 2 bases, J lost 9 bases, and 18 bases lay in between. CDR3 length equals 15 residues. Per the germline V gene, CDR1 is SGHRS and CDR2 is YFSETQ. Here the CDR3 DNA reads TGCGCCAGCAGCTTTAGCGGAAGCGGCTCCCGTGAGCAGTTCTTC. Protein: CASSFSGSGSREQFF.

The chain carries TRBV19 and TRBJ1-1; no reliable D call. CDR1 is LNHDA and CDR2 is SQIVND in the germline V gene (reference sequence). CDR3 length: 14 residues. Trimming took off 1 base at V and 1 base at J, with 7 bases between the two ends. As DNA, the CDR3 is TGTGCCAGTAGTATAGGTATGGCGAACACTGAAGCTTTCTTT. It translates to CASSIGMANTEAFF.

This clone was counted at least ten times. The CDR3 here is CASSQGGGETDTQYF. CDR3 DNA: TGTGCCAGCAGCCAAGGGGGCGGGGAAACAGATACGCAGTATTTT. The gene calls are TRBV4-2 and TRBJ2-3; possibly TRBD2 for D (6 bases). Between the trimmed V and J ends, which lost 1 base and 3 bases, there was a span of 11 bases. Germline V gives CDR1 LGHNA, CDR2 YNFKEQ. This CDR3 spans 15 amino acids.

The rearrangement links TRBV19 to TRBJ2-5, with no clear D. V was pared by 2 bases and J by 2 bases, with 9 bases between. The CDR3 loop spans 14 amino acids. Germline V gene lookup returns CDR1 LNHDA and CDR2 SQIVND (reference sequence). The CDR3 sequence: CASSIRSIQETQYF. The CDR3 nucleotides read TGTGCCAGTAGTATACGGTCAATACAAGAGACCCAGTACTTC.

The CDR3: CASSSTETTNEKLFF. The DNA for the CDR3 is TGTGCCAGCAGCAGCACAGAGACAACTAATGAAAAACTGTTTTTT. The chain links TRBV28 to TRBJ1-4; D gene uncertain. From germline, CDR1 is MDHEN and CDR2 SYDVKM. The CDR3 contains 15 residues. Trimming shortened V by 6 bases and J by 0 bases, and 11 bases separated the two germline ends.

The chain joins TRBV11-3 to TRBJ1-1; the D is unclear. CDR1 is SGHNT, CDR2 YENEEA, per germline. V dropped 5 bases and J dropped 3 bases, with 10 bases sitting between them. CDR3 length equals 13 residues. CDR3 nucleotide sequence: TGTGCCAGCAGCCTCGGAGGGCACACTGAAGCTTTCTTT. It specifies CASSLGGHTEAFF.

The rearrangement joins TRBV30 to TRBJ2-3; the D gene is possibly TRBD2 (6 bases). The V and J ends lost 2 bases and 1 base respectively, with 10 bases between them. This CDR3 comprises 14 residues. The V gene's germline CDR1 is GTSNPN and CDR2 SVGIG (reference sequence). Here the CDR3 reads CAWSWGVGTDTQYF. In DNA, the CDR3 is TGTGCCTGGAGTTGGGGGGTAGGCACAGATACGCAGTATTTT. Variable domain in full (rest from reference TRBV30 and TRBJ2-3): SQTIHQWPATLVQPVGSPLSLECTVEGTSNPNLYWYRQAAGRGLQLLFYSVGIGQISSEVPQNLSASRPQDRQFILSSKKLLLSDSGFYLCAWSWGVGTDTQYFGPGTRLTVL.

The CDR3 bases are TGTGCCAGCTCTCTTAGGGACATAAGCGGCGGGGAGCTGTTTTTT. Translating gives CASSLRDISGGELFF. This sequence joins TRBV18 and TRBJ2-2; TRBD1 is a possible D gene (6 bases). V was clipped by 6 bases and J by 7 bases, with 18 bases between them. The germline gives CDR1 KGHSH, CDR2 LQKENI. This CDR3 has 15 amino acids.

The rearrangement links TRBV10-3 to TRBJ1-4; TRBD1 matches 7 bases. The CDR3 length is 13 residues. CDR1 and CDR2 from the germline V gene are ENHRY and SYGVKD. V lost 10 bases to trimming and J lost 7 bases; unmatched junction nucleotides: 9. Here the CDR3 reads CATHEGAGEKLFF. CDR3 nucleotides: TGTGCCACACACGAGGGGGCGGGTGAAAAACTGTTTTTT.

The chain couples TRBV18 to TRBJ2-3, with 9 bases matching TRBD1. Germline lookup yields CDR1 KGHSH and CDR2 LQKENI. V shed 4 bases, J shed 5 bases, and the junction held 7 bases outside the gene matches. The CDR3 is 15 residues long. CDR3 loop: CASSRGQGNLDTQYF. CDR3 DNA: TGTGCCAGCTCACGGGGACAGGGAAATTTAGATACGCAGTATTTT.

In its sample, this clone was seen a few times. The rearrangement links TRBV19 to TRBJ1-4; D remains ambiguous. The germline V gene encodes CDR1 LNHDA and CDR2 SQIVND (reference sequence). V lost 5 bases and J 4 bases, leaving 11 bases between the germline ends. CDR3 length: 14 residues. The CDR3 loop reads CASSSGLLNEKLFF. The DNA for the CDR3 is TGTGCCAGTAGTTCCGGACTTCTTAATGAAAAACTGTTTTTT.

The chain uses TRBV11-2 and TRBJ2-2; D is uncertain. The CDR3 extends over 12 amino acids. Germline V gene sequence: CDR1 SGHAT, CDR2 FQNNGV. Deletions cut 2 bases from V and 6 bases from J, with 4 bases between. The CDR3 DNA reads TGTGCCAGCAGCTTACGGGCCGGGGAGCTGTTTTTT. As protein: CASSLRAGELFF.

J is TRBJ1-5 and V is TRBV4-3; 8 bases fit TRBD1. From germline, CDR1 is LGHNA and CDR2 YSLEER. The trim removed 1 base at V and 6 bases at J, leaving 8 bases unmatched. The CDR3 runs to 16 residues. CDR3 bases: TGCGCCAGCAGCCAAGCGCCGACAGGGGCCGGTCAGCCCCAGCATTTT. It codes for CASSQAPTGAGQPQHF.

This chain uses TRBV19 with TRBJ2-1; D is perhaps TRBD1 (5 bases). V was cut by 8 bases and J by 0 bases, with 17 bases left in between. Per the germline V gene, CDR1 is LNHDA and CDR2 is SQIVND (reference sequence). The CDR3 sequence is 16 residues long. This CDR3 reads CASSTGQPISYNEQFF. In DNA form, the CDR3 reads TGTGCCAGTTCAACAGGACAACCGATCTCCTACAATGAGCAGTTCTTC. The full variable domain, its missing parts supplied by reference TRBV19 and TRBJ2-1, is DGGITQSPKYLFRKEGQNVTLSCEQNLNHDAMYWYRQDPGQGLRLIYYSQIVNDFQKGDIAEGYSVSREKKESFPLTVTSAQKNPTAFYLCASSTGQPISYNEQFFGPGTRLTVL.

In DNA form, the CDR3 reads TGCAGCTCCCGGGACAGTGCAGATACGCAGTATTTT. It specifies CSSRDSADTQYF. The rearrangement joins TRBV29-1 to TRBJ2-3; TRBD1 matches 7 bases. The germline CDR1 and CDR2 sequences are SQVTM and ANQGSEA. CDR3 length: 12 residues. The trim removed 8 bases at V and 4 bases at J, leaving 6 bases unmatched.

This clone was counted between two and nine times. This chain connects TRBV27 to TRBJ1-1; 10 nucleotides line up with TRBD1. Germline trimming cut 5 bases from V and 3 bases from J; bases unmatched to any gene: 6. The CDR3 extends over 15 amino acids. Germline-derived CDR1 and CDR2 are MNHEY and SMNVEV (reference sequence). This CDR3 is CASSDRGLGHTEAFF. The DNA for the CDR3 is TGTGCCAGCAGTGACAGGGGGCTGGGGCACACTGAAGCTTTCTTT.